This record covers a single T cell receptor beta chain. Its antigen is unknown. V trimming: 3 bases; J trimming: 5 bases; junction bases outside the gene matches: 7. This CDR3 spans 14 amino acids. Germline V gives CDR1 LNHNV, CDR2 YYDKDF (reference sequence). The treatment here: oral pan-JAK inhibitor, 5-10 mg twice daily. Sorting of PBMCs yielded the CD4+ and CD8+ T cells. This entry belongs to a study of CD8+ T cells in alopecia areata. Study results and caveats: In scalp and blood, many expanded lesional clones persisted during tofacitinib. One nonresponder makes the tie between baseline CD8+ expansion and response uncertain. Under tofacitinib, fewer expanded CD8+ clones appeared among the top 100 scalp clones.

As the sequencing template, cDNA was produced by extracting RNA and reverse transcribing it. Data came from immunoSEQ multiplex PCR; TCRdb stores just in-frame clones and leaves some out. This table holds under 250,000 clones, about 57% found once. The clonotype originates from a human donor with alopecia areata. This material consisted of CD4+ T cells sorted from blood, taken at week 4, from a patient treated with tofacitinib. The chain combines TRBV15 with TRBJ2-7; TRBD1 matches 7 bases. The CDR3 DNA reads TGTGCCACCAGCAGGGCAGGGGGTCTCCACGAGCAGTACTTC. Amino acids: CATSRAGGLHEQYF.